The T cell receptor (beta chain) described here comes from a study of cytomegalovirus exposure and HLA in healthy donors. PCR amplification relied on 60 Vbeta primers (plus 13 Jbeta primers). Sequencing was performed with immunoSEQ multiplex PCR; in TCRdb, only in-frame clones are kept and a portion is missing. This table holds over 150,000 clones, around 80% found once. This CDR3 spans 14 amino acids. Trimming removed 2 bases from V and 6 bases from J, with 13 bases in between. Germline V gene data show CDR1 as SGHNT and CDR2 as YENEEA. Donors consisted of healthy bone marrow donors. To note about this clone: Antigen: not known.

Study-wide points: 16,951 TCR beta sequences were associated with HLA alleles at 0.05 false discovery rate in a later analysis.

The chain combines TRBV11-3 with TRBJ1-1, with D possibly TRBD1 on 5 matching bases. Source material: PBMCs. This TCR came from a woman in her twenties or thirties in good health and CMV-seropositive. The DNA of the CDR3 is TGTGCCAGCAGCTTAAAACAGGACCGGCCTGAAGCTTTCTTT. Translating it yields CASSLKQDRPEAFF.